The 7 T cell receptor beta chains below were found in one sample sequenced in a study of shared clonotypes between healthy human individuals. This table comes from immunoSEQ multiplex PCR, and its TCRdb copy is limited to in-frame clones, with some not included. The profile shows 490,000 or so clones, 79% of them singletons. The material sequenced was PBMCs. The receptors originated from a woman aged 40 to 50 in good health. Some clones in this sample may be carry-over from other donors' samples.

This clone was observed many times. V usage is TRBV30 and J usage is TRBJ2-1, with a weak D call TRBD1 (6 bases). The V and J ends lost 4 bases and 1 base respectively, with 8 bases between them. This CDR3 comprises 13 residues. Germline-derived CDR1 and CDR2 are GTSNPN and SVGIG (reference sequence). CDR3 protein: CAWNTGSYNEQFF. In nucleotides, the CDR3 is TGTGCCTGGAATACAGGGTCCTACAATGAGCAGTTCTTC.

The genes are TRBV27 and TRBJ2-5, with D perhaps matching TRBD1 or TRBD2 (5 bases each). With the DNA end fitting TRBJ2-7 better, the J assignment may be wrong. This CDR3 has 17 amino acids. CDR1 is MNHEY and CDR2 is SMNVEV in the germline V gene (reference sequence). The CDR3: CASSLRQTGTEPYEQYF. In nucleotides, the CDR3 is TGTGCCAGCAGTTTAAGGCAAACCGGGACGGAACCCTACGAGCAGTACTTC.

The chain recombines TRBV27 with TRBJ2-7; 7 bases line up with TRBD1. The CDR3 spans 15 residues. CDR1 and CDR2 (germline): MNHEY, SMNVEV (reference sequence). Losses at the gene ends were 8 bases for V and 0 bases for J; bases not matched to a gene: 10. In nucleotides, the CDR3 is TGTGCCAGCCGACAGGGACAAAGTCACTCCTACGAGCAGTACTTC. It encodes CASRQGQSHSYEQYF.

The chain has TRBV29-1 and TRBJ2-3, with a tentative D call TRBD1 (5 bases). The length of the CDR3 is 13 residues. Trimming pared 3 bases from V and 2 bases from J, leaving 9 bases between. Germline CDR1 and CDR2: SQVTM and ANQGSEA. The CDR3 spells CSVDQGFTDTQYF. The CDR3 nucleotides are TGCAGCGTTGACCAGGGATTCACAGATACGCAGTATTTT.

The genes are TRBV5-1 and TRBJ2-1; D unresolved. The germline V gene encodes CDR1 SGHRS and CDR2 YFSETQ. V was shortened by 6 bases and J by 8 bases, with 9 bases between the two germline ends. The CDR3 has 11 residues. CDR3 in DNA: TGCGCCAGCACTCGCAGCCATGAGCAGTTCTTC. It is translated as CASTRSHEQFF.

The chain couples TRBV19 to TRBJ1-5; D not resolved. V was shortened by 5 bases and J by 5 bases, with 10 bases between the two germline ends. The germline V gene has CDR1 LNHDA and CDR2 SQIVND (reference sequence). This CDR3 is 13 amino acids long. This chain's CDR3 is CASSPGSDQPQHF. CDR3 sequence (DNA): TGTGCCAGTAGTCCGGGGAGCGATCAGCCCCAGCATTTT.

In this sample, this clone turned up once. The chain has TRBV28 and TRBJ2-7; D call uncertain. CDR1 and CDR2 (germline): MDHEN, SYDVKM. The ends were cut back, 3 bases at V and 7 bases at J, with 19 bases in the middle. CDR3 length equals 15 residues. The CDR3 reads CASSLSGNPKEEQYF. The DNA of the CDR3 is TGTGCCAGCAGTTTGTCAGGTAACCCCAAGGAGGAGCAGTACTTC.